The sequence of this T cell receptor beta chain was determined in a study of blood T cell repertoires in COVID-19. Study information: The United States, Italy and Spain supplied acute and convalescent COVID-19 samples.

Germline assignment: CDR1 MNHEY and CDR2 SVGAGI. This CDR3 has 15 residues. V was pared by 7 bases and J by 0 bases, with 13 bases between. In the authors' methods: Cell counts per sample came from amplifying reference gene primers. This table comes from immunoSEQ multiplex PCR, and its TCRdb copy is limited to in-frame clones, with some not included. Clone size and the V and J calls come from that table; the DNA yielded D and trimming. This sample yields roughly 190,000 clones, of which around 84% are seen a single time; roughly 14% belongs to the top ten. Patients of the Seattle cohort, enrolled during active infection, were followed longitudinally.

The chain joins TRBV6-5 to TRBJ1-3; D unresolved. The source material was peripheral blood. The TCR comes from a woman in her 70s with COVID-19, enrolled during active disease. The CDR3 sequence: CASTLLQDSGNTIYF. The CDR3 bases are TGTGCCAGCACCCTACTCCAGGACTCTGGAAACACCATATATTTT.